Presented here are 26 T cell receptor beta chains from one specimen sequenced in a study of cytomegalovirus exposure and HLA in healthy donors. Sequencing used immunoSEQ multiplex PCR; TCRdb keeps in-frame clones, though not all of them. The data contain roughly 200,000 clones, around nine tenths of them seen just once; the ten biggest clones take up 7.2%. Sequencing was performed on PBMCs. These receptors came from a man aged 25 to 40 in good health and CMV-seropositive.

This clone was seen once. J is TRBJ2-6 and V is TRBV5-1; the D is unclear. CDR1 and CDR2 from the germline V gene are SGHRS and YFSETQ. The CDR3 length is 17 residues. With 0 bases removed from V and 0 bases from J, the gap between germline ends came to 10 bases. The CDR3 region is CASSLALAFSGANVLTF. The CDR3 region has the DNA TGCGCCAGCAGCTTGGCTTTGGCCTTCTCTGGGGCCAACGTCCTGACTTTC. The whole variable domain, remainder taken from reference TRBV5-1 and TRBJ2-6, is KAGVTQTPRYLIKTRGQQVTLSCSPISGHRSVSWYQQTPGQGLQFLFEYFSETQRNKGNFPGRFSGRQFSNSRSEMNVSTLELGDSALYLCASSLALAFSGANVLTFGAGSRLTVL.

The rearrangement joins TRBV6-1 to TRBJ1-4, with TRBD1 matching over 7 bases. CDR1 is MNHNS and CDR2 is SASEGT in the germline V gene. This CDR3 has 14 amino acids. Trimming cost V 1 base and J 7 bases; bases outside gene matches: 3. CDR3 nucleotides: TGTGCCAGCAGTGAAGGACAGGGAGGTGAAAAACTGTTTTTT. It specifies CASSEGQGGEKLFF.

V is TRBV28 and J is TRBJ1-1; D is possibly TRBD1 (6 bases). V was cut by 7 bases and J by 8 bases, with 17 bases left in between. Germline loops: CDR1 MDHEN, CDR2 SYDVKM. The CDR3 extends over 13 amino acids. The CDR3 sequence is CASTNPPQGEAFF. The CDR3 bases are TGTGCCAGCACCAACCCCCCACAGGGAGAAGCTTTCTTT.

This chain uses TRBV5-6 with TRBJ2-7, with D tentatively TRBD1 or TRBD2 (5 bases each). CDR3 length equals 13 residues. Germline assignment: CDR1 SGHDT and CDR2 YYEEEE. Trimming took 4 bases from V and 10 from J, leaving 18 bases between them. The chain's CDR3 is CASSAGQGRAQYF. CDR3 DNA sequence: TGTGCCAGCAGCGCGGGTCAGGGTCGGGCCCAGTACTTC.

This clone was seen a handful of times. The genes are TRBV11-2 and TRBJ1-6, with TRBD1 identical over 8 bases. The CDR3 sequence is 14 residues long. Germline CDR1 SGHAT, CDR2 FQNNGV. With V trimmed by 5 bases and J by 10 bases, 7 bases remained unmatched. CDR3 bases: TGTGCCAGCAGCATACCCGACAGGGGCTCACCCCTCCACTTT. Translation gives CASSIPDRGSPLHF.

The chain employs TRBV6-5 and TRBJ2-1; 9 bases align to TRBD1. The CDR3 runs to 15 residues. V trimming: 5 bases; J trimming: 6 bases; junction bases outside the gene matches: 8. Germline lookup yields CDR1 MNHEY and CDR2 SVGAGI. The CDR3 spells CASSPDRGDFNEQFF. In nucleotides, the CDR3 is TGTGCCAGCAGTCCTGACAGGGGGGACTTCAATGAGCAGTTCTTC.

This CDR3 is CASSLARDGRYEQYF. CDR3 DNA sequence: TGCGCCAGCAGCTTGGCCCGGGACGGGCGCTACGAGCAGTACTTC. The chain uses TRBV5-1 and TRBJ2-7; D possibly uses TRBD1 or TRBD2 (5 bases each). The CDR3 runs 15 residues. Trimming removed 0 bases at V and 3 bases at J, with 13 bases between. CDR1 SGHRS and CDR2 YFSETQ come from the germline V gene.

This chain links TRBV6-6 with TRBJ1-2, with 9 nucleotides matching TRBD1. The CDR3 covers 15 residues. Germline V gene data show CDR1 as MNHNY and CDR2 as SVGAGI (reference sequence). V was clipped by 4 bases and J by 5 bases; unmatched bases: 8. The CDR3, as DNA: TGTGCCAGCAGTTCCGGACAGGGGAGGAGATATGGCTACACCTTC. Protein sequence: CASSSGQGRRYGYTF.

The V and J genes are TRBV6-1 and TRBJ2-7; TRBD1 or TRBD2 may be the D gene (6 bases each). CDR3 length: 15 residues. Germline assignment: CDR1 MNHNS and CDR2 SASEGT. V lost 6 bases and J 3 bases, leaving 18 bases between the germline ends. The CDR3 spells CASRWGAGEVYEQYF. The CDR3 DNA follows: TGTGCCAGCAGATGGGGGGCAGGGGAAGTCTACGAGCAGTACTTC.

For the CDR3, the DNA is TGCGCCAGCAGCTTGGCCGGGGGGTCTCGGTTCGACGAGCAGTACTTC. Its translation is CASSLAGGSRFDEQYF. V is TRBV5-1 and J is TRBJ2-7; 7 bases match TRBD2. CDR1 is SGHRS and CDR2 is YFSETQ in the germline V gene. Germline trimming cut 0 bases from V and 5 bases from J; bases unmatched to any gene: 11. The CDR3 length is 16 residues.

The rearrangement uses TRBV7-2 and TRBJ2-7, with 7 bases fitting TRBD2. The J segment lost 0 bases and the V segment lost 5 bases, leaving 7 bases of the junction unmatched. Germline V lookup: CDR1 SGHTA, CDR2 FQGNSA. This CDR3 spans 15 amino acids. Written as DNA, the CDR3 is TGTGCCAGCAGCCCGACTAGCACGAGCTCCTACGAGCAGTACTTC. Translating it yields CASSPTSTSSYEQYF.

The V and J genes are TRBV13 and TRBJ2-6, with D uncertain. The germline V gene has CDR1 PRHDT and CDR2 FYEKMQ (reference sequence). The CDR3 extends over 13 amino acids. V lost 6 bases and J 2 bases, leaving 5 bases between the germline ends. In DNA form, the CDR3 reads TGTGCCAGCAGTGCCGCTGGGGCCAACGTCCTGACTTTC. It specifies CASSAAGANVLTF.

This clone has just a few counts. The chain employs TRBV2 and TRBJ1-3, with D uncertain. The V end was cut by 4 bases, the J end by 0 bases, with 10 bases between. The germline V gene has CDR1 SNHLY and CDR2 FYNNEI. This CDR3 comprises 15 residues. The CDR3 reads CASSARSLSGNTIYF. DNA of the CDR3: TGTGCCAGCAGTGCCCGGTCACTCTCTGGAAACACCATATATTTT.

The rearrangement links TRBV10-1 to TRBJ2-2; 14 bases are shared with TRBD2. Trimming removed 4 bases from V and 3 bases from J; junction bases left unmatched: 10. CDR1 and CDR2 from the germline V gene are WNHNN and SYGVQD (reference sequence). The CDR3 totals 19 residues. The CDR3, as DNA: TGCGCCAGCAGTGCCCGTGGGACTAGCGGGAGTACCTACACCGGGGAGCTGTTTTTT. This gives the protein CASSARGTSGSTYTGELFF.

The genes are TRBV6-5 and TRBJ2-7, with D possibly matching TRBD1 (5 bases). CDR1 MNHEY and CDR2 SVGAGI come from the germline V gene. This CDR3 has 14 residues. V was pared by 4 bases and J by 2 bases, with 12 bases between. CDR3 amino acids: CASSSDGQPYEQYF. For the CDR3, the DNA is TGTGCCAGCAGTTCGGACGGACAACCCTACGAGCAGTACTTC.

The chain is built from TRBV7-9 and TRBJ1-6, with 7 nucleotides matching TRBD1. V was clipped by 5 bases and J by 5 bases; unmatched bases: 9. Germline V gene data show CDR1 as SEHNR and CDR2 as FQNEAQ (reference sequence). The CDR3 contains 16 residues. In DNA, the CDR3 is TGTGCCAGCAGCCCAGACAGGGTAAGGGATAATTCACCCCTCCACTTT. Translation gives CASSPDRVRDNSPLHF.

DNA for the CDR3: TGTGCCAGCAGCTATGGGACAGGGGCCTACGAGCAGTACTTC. This translates into CASSYGTGAYEQYF. This sequence joins TRBV5-6 and TRBJ2-7; 10 bases agree with TRBD1. V was pared by 3 bases and J by 2 bases, with 2 bases of the junction left unmatched. Looked up from germline, CDR1 is SGHDT and CDR2 is YYEEEE. The CDR3 spans 14 residues.

The J gene is TRBJ2-3, the V gene TRBV7-9, with TRBD1 identical over 9 bases. Germline-derived CDR1 and CDR2 are SEHNR and FQNEAQ (reference sequence). V lost 3 bases, J lost 7 bases, and 11 bases stayed unmatched. The CDR3 is 16 amino acids. The CDR3, as DNA: TGTGCCAGCAGCTTTCCCGGGACAGGGTGGATAAATACGCAGTATTTT. This gives the protein CASSFPGTGWINTQYF.

The V gene is TRBV29-1, the J gene TRBJ1-2; D gene ambiguous. Germline V lookup: CDR1 SQVTM, CDR2 ANQGSEA. The CDR3 extends over 12 amino acids. V lost 1 base and J lost 7, with 10 bases in between. The CDR3 sequence: CSVEGQKSGYTF. The CDR3 DNA reads TGCAGCGTTGAAGGCCAGAAATCTGGCTACACCTTC. Based on the CDR3 plus reference TRBV29-1 and TRBJ1-2, the full variable domain is SAVISQKPSRDICQRGTSLTIQCQVDSQVTMMFWYRQQPGQSLTLIATANQGSEATYESGFVIDKFPISRPNLTFSTLTVSNMSPEDSSIYLCSVEGQKSGYTFGSGTRLTVV.

This sequence joins TRBV27 and TRBJ1-2, with 7 bases identical to TRBD1. Germline assignment: CDR1 MNHEY and CDR2 SMNVEV (reference sequence). V shed 3 bases, J shed 4 bases, and the junction held 8 bases outside the gene matches. The CDR3 covers 15 residues. The CDR3 sequence is CASSLSRDSRYGYTF. CDR3 in DNA: TGTGCCAGCAGTTTGAGCCGGGACAGTCGCTATGGCTACACCTTC.

The chain joins TRBV4-3 to TRBJ1-3; no firm D call. Trimming left V 0 bases short and J 4 bases short, with 4 bases between. CDR1 is LGHNA, CDR2 YSLEER, per germline. This CDR3 is built from 13 residues. The DNA of the CDR3 is TGCGCCAGCAGCCAAGATCAGGGAAACACCATATATTTT. Its translation is CASSQDQGNTIYF.

The rearrangement links TRBV7-2 to TRBJ1-3; D gene uncertain. The CDR3 contains 15 residues. V was trimmed by 1 base and J by 0 bases, leaving 7 bases between them. The germline V gene encodes CDR1 SGHTA and CDR2 FQGNSA. The DNA for the CDR3 is TGTGCCAGCAGCTTAGGGGGTTCCTCTGGAAACACCATATATTTT. It translates to CASSLGGSSGNTIYF.

This clone was found once. The gene calls are TRBV9 and TRBJ2-5, with 12 bases matching TRBD2. The CDR3 extends over 18 amino acids. Unmatched junction bases numbered 10, after V lost 0 bases and J lost 4 bases. Germline V gene lookup returns CDR1 SGDLS and CDR2 YYNGEE. CDR3 coding DNA: TGTGCCAGCAGCGTAGCTCTAGCGGGAGGGCCAGTATCAGAGACCCAGTACTTC. This codes for CASSVALAGGPVSETQYF.

This chain links TRBV9 with TRBJ2-7; 8 bases fit TRBD1. The CDR3 has 15 residues. V shed 0 bases and J 1 base; nucleotides not matched to a gene: 3. From germline, CDR1 is SGDLS and CDR2 YYNGEE. The chain's CDR3 is CASSVETGASYEQYF. DNA of the CDR3: TGTGCCAGCAGCGTAGAGACAGGGGCTTCCTACGAGCAGTACTTC.

This chain uses TRBV7-3 with TRBJ2-7; D is perhaps TRBD1 (6 bases). The CDR3 is 15 residues long. Trimming stripped 5 bases from V and 3 bases from J, with 17 bases between. Germline V gene sequence: CDR1 SGHTA, CDR2 FQGTGA. The CDR3 loop reads CASSPRGLRDYEQYF. The CDR3 bases are TGTGCCAGCAGCCCCAGGGGTTTAAGGGACTACGAGCAGTACTTC.

This clone was detected only a few times. The chain links TRBV5-6 to TRBJ1-6; a weak D match, TRBD1 (6 bases). The V gene's germline CDR1 is SGHDT and CDR2 YYEEEE. V was pared by 4 bases and J by 7 bases, with 12 bases between. This CDR3 spans 14 amino acids. The CDR3 spells CASSLWGANSPLHF. The CDR3 DNA sequence: TGTGCCAGCAGCCTTTGGGGGGCAAATTCACCCCTCCACTTT.